Sequencing of this T cell receptor (beta chain) was carried out in a study of cytomegalovirus exposure and HLA in healthy donors. V was clipped by 6 bases and J by 4 bases, with 10 bases between them. The length of the CDR3 is 13 residues. Germline V CDR1 and CDR2: MNHNS, SASEGT. Amplification used 60 Vbeta primers and 13 Jbeta primers. Repertoires were generated with immunoSEQ multiplex PCR, while TCRdb's copy carries only in-frame clones and drops some. Altogether 150,000 to 200,000 clones are present, 80% being singletons, with the ten largest covering roughly 5%. The origin of this receptor is a man aged 25-45 years in good health and CMV-seronegative. What was sequenced was PBMCs. V and J are TRBV6-1 and TRBJ1-5; D remains unclear. The DNA of the CDR3 is TGTGCCAGCAGCCTCACAGTAAATCAGCCCCAGCATTTT. Protein sequence: CASSLTVNQPQHF.